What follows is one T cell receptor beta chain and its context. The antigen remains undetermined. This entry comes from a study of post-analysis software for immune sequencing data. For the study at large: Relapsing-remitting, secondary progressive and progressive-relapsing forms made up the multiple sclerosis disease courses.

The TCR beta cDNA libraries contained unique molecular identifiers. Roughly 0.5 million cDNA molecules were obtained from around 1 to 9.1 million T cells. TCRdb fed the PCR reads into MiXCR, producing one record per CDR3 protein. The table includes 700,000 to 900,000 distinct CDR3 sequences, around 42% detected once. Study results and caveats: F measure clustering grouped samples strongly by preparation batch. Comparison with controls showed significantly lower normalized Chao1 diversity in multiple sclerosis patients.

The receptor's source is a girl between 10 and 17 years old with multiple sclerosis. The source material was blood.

The CDR3 DNA sequence: TGTGCCAGCAGTCCAACCCCTGACAGCGAGCAGTACTTC. Translating it yields CASSPTPDSEQYF. The chain combines TRBV28 with TRBJ2-7, with D possibly matching TRBD1 (5 bases). V lost 5 bases, J lost 6 bases, and 14 bases lay in between. Germline V CDR1 and CDR2: MDHEN, SYDVKM. CDR3 size: 13 residues.